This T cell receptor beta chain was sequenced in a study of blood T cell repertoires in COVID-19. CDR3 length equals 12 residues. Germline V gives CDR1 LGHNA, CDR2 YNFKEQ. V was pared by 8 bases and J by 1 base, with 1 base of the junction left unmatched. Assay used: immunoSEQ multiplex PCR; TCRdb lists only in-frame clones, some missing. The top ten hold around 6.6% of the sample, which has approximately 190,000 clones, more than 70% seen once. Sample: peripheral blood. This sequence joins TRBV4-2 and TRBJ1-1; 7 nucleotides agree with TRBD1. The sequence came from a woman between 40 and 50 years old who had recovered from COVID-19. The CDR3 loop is CASRQGNTEAFF. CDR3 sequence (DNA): TGTGCCAGCCGACAGGGGAACACTGAAGCTTTCTTT.